The next 25 T cell receptor beta chains were all read from a single sample in a study of T cells in Graves' hyperthyroidism and ophthalmopathy. The CDR3 regions of TCR beta were amplified from RNA transcripts. A first-round RT-PCR of the TCR CDR3 used the HTBI primer set. TCRdb ran MiXCR on the multiplex PCR reads and lists one entry per CDR3 protein. Here the sample spans 700,000 or so distinct CDR3 sequences, more than 12% being singletons. Sequenced material: blood. These receptors came from a woman aged 50 to 60 with Graves' ophthalmopathy.

The table lists this clonotype with many counts. The rearrangement uses TRBV30 and TRBJ2-1; 10 positions agree with TRBD2. The CDR3 consists of 13 residues. The V and J ends lost 4 bases and 7 bases, in that order; junction bases with no gene match: 4. The V gene's germline CDR1 is GTSNPN and CDR2 SVGIG (reference sequence). The CDR3 spells CAWKGLARNEQFF. The DNA for the CDR3 is TGTGCCTGGAAGGGACTAGCGAGGAATGAGCAGTTCTTC.

This chain uses TRBV7-9 with TRBJ2-1; TRBD2 is a possible D gene (5 bases). V was trimmed by 6 bases and J by 3 bases, leaving 15 bases between them. There are 15 residues in the CDR3. Germline CDR1 is SEHNR and CDR2 is FQNEAQ (reference sequence). CDR3 sequence reads: CASSSEAGVYNEQFF. CDR3 coding DNA: TGTGCCAGCAGTTCCGAAGCCGGGGTCTACAATGAGCAGTTCTTC.

This clonotype was recorded at least ten times. This rearrangement joins TRBV29-1 to TRBJ1-1; a weak D match, TRBD1 (6 bases). The germline V and J ends were trimmed by 4 bases and 4 bases, with 13 bases remaining between them. Germline V gene lookup returns CDR1 SQVTM and CDR2 ANQGSEA. The CDR3 totals 13 residues. CDR3 protein: CSVGVRGATEAFF. DNA of the CDR3: TGCAGCGTTGGAGTCCGGGGGGCCACTGAAGCTTTCTTT.

This clonotype was counted at least ten times. The chain couples TRBV5-1 to TRBJ2-7; 9 nucleotides align to TRBD2. The CDR3 extends over 16 amino acids. With V trimmed by 0 bases and J by 5 bases, 9 bases remained unmatched. Germline assignment: CDR1 SGHRS and CDR2 YFSETQ. The CDR3 sequence: CASSLVFAGGPDEQYF. The CDR3 coding sequence is TGCGCCAGCAGCTTGGTTTTTGCGGGAGGGCCCGACGAGCAGTACTTC.

This chain joins TRBV29-1 and TRBJ1-2; 9 bases are a match to TRBD1. The CDR3 length is 12 residues. CDR1 is SQVTM and CDR2 is ANQGSEA in the germline V gene. V trimming: 4 bases; J trimming: 8 bases; junction bases outside the gene matches: 5. CDR3 bases: TGCAGCGTTGCGAGGGACAGGGAGGGCTACACCTTC. Translated, it gives CSVARDREGYTF.

This clonotype was observed a few times. The chain is built from TRBV27 and TRBJ2-1; TRBD1 might be the D (6 bases). The CDR3 is 15 residues long. Per germline, CDR1 MNHEY and CDR2 SMNVEV (reference sequence). V was shortened by 3 bases and J by 2 bases, with 11 bases between the two germline ends. Here the CDR3 DNA reads TGTGCCAGCAGTTTGGTCAGGGGCCCCTACAATGAGCAGTTCTTC. Translating it yields CASSLVRGPYNEQFF.

This clonotype appeared many times. V and J are TRBV7-8 and TRBJ1-1; no clear D gene. This CDR3 spans 14 amino acids. With 1 base removed from V and 3 bases from J, the gap between germline ends came to 9 bases. CDR1 is SGHVS and CDR2 is FQNEAQ in the germline V gene. The chain's CDR3 is CASSLESGYTEAFF. The DNA for the CDR3 is TGTGCCAGCAGCTTAGAGTCGGGGTACACTGAAGCTTTCTTT.

The rearrangement links TRBV18 to TRBJ1-5, with a possible D match to TRBD1 (6 bases). The CDR3 has 16 residues. The ends were cut back, 4 bases at V and 0 bases at J, with 13 bases in the middle. Germline V gene lookup returns CDR1 KGHSH and CDR2 LQKENI. CDR3 residues: CASSLQGLSSNQPQHF. The CDR3 region has the DNA TGTGCCAGCTCACTACAGGGCCTTAGTAGCAATCAGCCCCAGCATTTT.

This clonotype was counted ten times or more. The rearrangement joins TRBV20-1 to TRBJ1-5; a weak D match, TRBD1 (5 bases). Trimming removed 1 base from V and 4 bases from J, with 14 bases in between. Germline CDR1 is DFQATT and CDR2 is SNEGSKA (reference sequence). CDR3 length: 15 amino acids. The CDR3 DNA is TGCAGTGCTAGAGCATGGGGCCACCAAAATCAGCCCCAGCATTTT. Its protein is CSARAWGHQNQPQHF.

This clonotype came up a few times. V gene TRBV24-1 combines with J gene TRBJ2-2, with 11 bases identical to TRBD1. The CDR3 has 18 amino acids. Germline CDR1 KGHDR, CDR2 SFDVKD. V was clipped by 4 bases and J by 0 bases; unmatched bases: 6. CDR3: CATSDPGTGGANTGELFF. Here the CDR3 DNA reads TGTGCCACCAGTGACCCCGGGACAGGGGGAGCGAACACCGGGGAGCTGTTTTTT.

At least ten counts were recorded for this clonotype. The gene calls are TRBV9 and TRBJ2-5, with TRBD1 identical over 10 bases. In germline, CDR1 is SGDLS, CDR2 YYNGEE. CDR3 length: 16 residues. J was trimmed by 4 bases and V by 4 bases; bases with no gene match: 10. The CDR3 DNA reads TGTGCCAGCAGCCGTGTGGGACAGGGGATTGGAGAGACCCAGTACTTC. Translation: CASSRVGQGIGETQYF.

This clonotype was detected ten times or more. V gene TRBV14 combines with J gene TRBJ2-1; 7 bases align to TRBD2. The CDR3 loop spans 17 amino acids. With 2 bases clipped from V and 0 bases from J, the junction kept 7 bases outside the gene matches. CDR1 is SGHDN and CDR2 is FVKESK in the germline V gene. CDR3 sequence (DNA): TGTGCCAGCAGCCAAATGGGCGGGAGCAGCTCCTACAATGAGCAGTTCTTC. Protein product: CASSQMGGSSSYNEQFF.

This clonotype was found many times. The CDR3 region has the DNA TGTGCCAGCAGTTCCTGGATAGGGGGGCTGAGCACAGATACGCAGTATTTT. Its translation is CASSSWIGGLSTDTQYF. The chain links TRBV12-3 or TRBV12-4 to TRBJ2-3; D possibly uses TRBD1 or TRBD2 (6 bases each). This CDR3 region has 17 residues. Trimming pared 4 bases from V and 0 bases from J, leaving 17 bases between.

This clonotype was seen only a few times. The chain joins TRBV5-8 to TRBJ1-2; no clear D. Germline V gives CDR1 SGHTS, CDR2 YDEGEE. Trimming shortened V by 1 base and J by 8 bases, and 6 bases separated the two germline ends. There are 11 residues in the CDR3. In DNA, the CDR3 is TGTGCCAGCAGCTTGTTCATGGGCTACACCTTC. Its protein product is CASSLFMGYTF.

This clonotype showed up many times. The chain combines TRBV12-3 or TRBV12-4 with TRBJ1-5; no clear D. The CDR3 has 17 residues. V lost 6 bases and J 6 bases, leaving 24 bases between the germline ends. In DNA form, the CDR3 reads TGTGCCAGCAGCCATGGGGTCGGACGGGCTGGGATTCAGCCCCAGCATTTT. It yields the protein CASSHGVGRAGIQPQHF.

This clonotype has ten or more counts. This chain connects TRBV28 to TRBJ1-2, with 9 bases identical to TRBD1. Germline trimming cut 6 bases from V and 3 bases from J; bases unmatched to any gene: 20. The CDR3 length is 19 residues. Germline CDR1 and CDR2: MDHEN and SYDVKM. The CDR3 here is CASRDRAGQGGDRDYGYTF. CDR3 nucleotides: TGTGCCAGCAGAGATAGGGCGGGACAGGGCGGCGATCGTGACTATGGCTACACCTTC.

This clonotype showed up just a few times. The chain has TRBV3-1 and TRBJ2-2; a weak D match, TRBD2 (5 bases). The V gene lost 1 base and the J gene lost 1 base, with 7 bases spanning the gap. The CDR3 is 15 residues long. Germline V gene data show CDR1 as LGHDT and CDR2 as YNNKEL (reference sequence). The CDR3: CASSQARGNTGELFF. CDR3 nucleotides: TGTGCCAGCAGCCAAGCACGGGGGAACACCGGGGAGCTGTTTTTT.

In its sample, this clonotype was seen a few times. This chain links TRBV3-1 with TRBJ2-5, with 9 bases matching TRBD1. Unmatched junction bases numbered 5, after V lost 0 bases and J lost 6 bases. The CDR3 sequence is 15 residues long. Germline V CDR1 and CDR2: LGHDT, YNNKEL (reference sequence). CDR3 bases: TGTGCCAGCAGCCAAGAAGTTGGGACAGGGCAGACCCAGTACTTC. Translated, it gives CASSQEVGTGQTQYF.

The CDR3 DNA follows: TGTGCCAGCAGCTTAACCGGCCTGGTTGGAGAGACTTACGAGCAGTACTTC. This translates into CASSLTGLVGETYEQYF. The V and J genes are TRBV7-3 and TRBJ2-7; D gene ambiguous. V was trimmed by 0 bases and J by 4 bases, leaving 19 bases between them. The germline V gene encodes CDR1 SGHTA and CDR2 FQGTGA. CDR3 size: 17 residues.

Regarding this clonotype: A much larger clone sits a single nucleotide away, making a read error possible. This chain links TRBV6-2 or TRBV6-3 with TRBJ2-3; D uncertain. The CDR3 has 14 amino acids. V lost 0 bases, J lost 8 bases, and 12 bases lay in between. Germline assignment: CDR1 MNHEY and CDR2 SVGEGT. CDR3 in amino acids: CASSYSILAVTQYF. CDR3 DNA sequence: TGTGCCAGCAGTTACTCGATCTTGGCAGTTACGCAGTATTTT.

The rearrangement links TRBV20-1 to TRBJ2-3, with D possibly TRBD2 on 6 matching bases. The V gene's germline CDR1 is DFQATT and CDR2 SNEGSKA (reference sequence). V lost 1 base to trimming and J lost 1 base, with 6 bases between them. The CDR3 is 13 residues long. CDR3 DNA: TGCAGTGCTAGAGGCGGGGGCACAGATACGCAGTATTTT. Its protein product is CSARGGGTDTQYF.

This clonotype was observed at least ten times. The chain links TRBV20-1 to TRBJ1-5; D possibly corresponds to TRBD1 (6 bases). Germline loops: CDR1 DFQATT, CDR2 SNEGSKA (reference sequence). Trimming took 6 bases from V and 0 from J, leaving 12 bases between them. The CDR3 consists of 14 residues. The CDR3 protein is CSATPGVSNQPQHF. In DNA, the CDR3 is TGCAGTGCCACCCCAGGGGTTAGCAATCAGCCCCAGCATTTT.

The table lists this clonotype with many counts. V gene TRBV12-3 or TRBV12-4 combines with J gene TRBJ2-7; TRBD1 matches at 10 bases. Trimming cost V 3 bases and J 8 bases; bases outside gene matches: 19. This CDR3 has 18 amino acids. The CDR3 region is CASSFTGTGAATLLKQYF. The CDR3 bases are TGTGCCAGCAGTTTCACCGGGACAGGGGCGGCCACGTTGCTAAAGCAGTACTTC.

Ten or more counts support this clonotype. The chain joins TRBV28 to TRBJ2-3; maybe TRBD2 (5 bases). The CDR3 loop spans 13 amino acids. Deletions cut 8 bases from V and 4 bases from J, with 13 bases between. Per the germline V gene, CDR1 is MDHEN and CDR2 is SYDVKM. The CDR3 region is CASLVGNADTQYF. CDR3 coding DNA: TGTGCCAGCTTAGTCGGGAATGCAGATACGCAGTATTTT.

This sequence joins TRBV2 and TRBJ1-6; TRBD1 aligns across 8 bases. The CDR3 is 12 amino acids. J was trimmed by 6 bases and V by 10 bases; bases with no gene match: 2. Germline CDR1 reads SNHLY; CDR2 reads FYNNEI. In DNA, the CDR3 is TGTGCCACCGGACAGGGTAATTCACCCCTCCACTTT. Translation: CATGQGNSPLHF.